In its sample, the clone carrying this T cell receptor beta chain was seen a few times. What it binds is unknown. The record originates from a study of T cells in Graves' hyperthyroidism and ophthalmopathy. V shed 3 bases and J shed 2 bases, with 9 bases lying between them. Germline V CDR1 and CDR2: MGHDK, SYGVNS. The length of the CDR3 is 14 residues. Overall study findings and caveats: Stable hyperthyroidism was told apart from ophthalmopathy by a model built on 13 V-J features.

Researchers took RNA transcripts and amplified the TCR beta CDR3 regions from them. The TCR CDR3 first-round RT-PCR relied on the HTBI primer set. TCRdb ran MiXCR on the multiplex PCR reads and lists one entry per CDR3 protein. The table lists 450,000 to 650,000 distinct CDR3 sequences, approximately 17% of them singletons, with roughly 18% in the top ten. Sequencing was carried out using blood. This receptor was identified in a woman aged 18-30 years with Graves' ophthalmopathy. J is TRBJ2-3 and V is TRBV25-1; D is unclear. The CDR3 DNA reads as TGTGCCAGCAGTGAGGAACTGGCCACAGATACGCAGTATTTT. As protein: CASSEELATDTQYF.